The 27 T cell receptor beta chains below were found in one sample sequenced in a study of blood T cell repertoires in COVID-19 (dated by TCRdb to the early 2020s). Libraries were made using the immunoSEQ multiplex PCR assay. This is the immuneACCESS table as TCRdb keeps it, with only in-frame sequences that have V and J called. A part of the clones is gone; compared with another copy, unresolved V genes explain less than half, and the rest is unexplained. In all, the sample holds under 65,000 clones, and about nine tenths of those were seen once. The ten most abundant clones make up around 8.4% of the sample. The specimen sequenced was peripheral blood. Receptor source: a woman of 80 years or more with active COVID-19.

The chain recombines TRBV10-3 with TRBJ2-3; 10 bases agree with TRBD1. Looked up from germline, CDR1 is ENHRY and CDR2 is SYGVKD. The CDR3 is 16 residues long. Germline trimming cut 7 bases from V and 2 bases from J; bases unmatched to any gene: 9. CDR3 region: CAITAGTGAITDTQYF. CDR3 nucleotide sequence: TGTGCCATCACCGCCGGGACAGGGGCTATCACAGATACGCAGTATTTT.

This clone was seen only a few times. The chain employs TRBV19 and TRBJ2-7, with 9 positions matching TRBD2. The V and J ends lost 3 bases and 6 bases, in that order; junction bases with no gene match: 3. The length of the CDR3 is 13 residues. In germline, CDR1 is LNHDA, CDR2 SQIVND (reference sequence). CDR3 residues: CASSMGLAGEQYF. CDR3 coding DNA: TGTGCCAGTAGTATGGGACTAGCTGGCGAGCAGTACTTC.

The chain carries TRBV6-4 and TRBJ2-7; 8 bases are a match to TRBD2. Per the germline V gene, CDR1 is MRHNA and CDR2 is SNTAGT. The CDR3 has 18 amino acids. Unmatched junction bases numbered 18, after V lost 8 bases and J lost 0 bases. The CDR3 here is CASPVTGGRARSSYEQYV. CDR3 nucleotides: TGTGCCAGCCCAGTGACGGGGGGGAGGGCCCGGAGCTCCTACGAGCAGTACGTC.

The chain employs TRBV30 and TRBJ2-7; D ambiguous. Trimming removed 3 bases at V and 4 bases at J, with 19 bases between. CDR3 size: 15 residues. Germline V CDR1 and CDR2: GTSNPN, SVGIG (reference sequence). The CDR3 nucleotides read TGTGCCTGGAGGGCGGATGGCACAATGGTTTACGAGCAGTACTTC. This codes for CAWRADGTMVYEQYF.

The chain is built from TRBV12-3 or TRBV12-4 and TRBJ2-7, with 10 bases fitting TRBD2. J was trimmed by 4 bases and V by 9 bases; bases with no gene match: 6. CDR3 size: 13 residues. CDR3 in DNA: TGTGCCAGTAGTAGCGGGAGGAATTACGAGCAGTACTTC. It is translated as CASSSGRNYEQYF.

This chain connects TRBV11-2 to TRBJ1-1, with D hard to call. V was shortened by 0 bases and J by 6 bases, with 8 bases between the two germline ends. The CDR3 length is 13 residues. CDR1 and CDR2 (germline): SGHAT, FQNNGV. CDR3 nucleotide sequence: TGTGCCAGCAGCTTAGAAGCCGGGGCTGAAGCTTTCTTT. It translates to CASSLEAGAEAFF.

The chain has TRBV11-2 and TRBJ1-4, with TRBD1 matching over 8 bases. V lost 5 bases and J lost 5; bases outside the gene matches: 4. Germline assignment: CDR1 SGHAT and CDR2 FQNNGV. This CDR3 has 14 residues. The CDR3 DNA is TGTGCCAGCAGCCAGGACAGGGACAATGAAAAACTGTTTTTT. The encoded protein is CASSQDRDNEKLFF.

The chain couples TRBV19 to TRBJ2-1, with a weak D call TRBD1 (6 bases). In germline, CDR1 is LNHDA, CDR2 SQIVND (reference sequence). Trimming removed 1 base from V and 1 base from J, with 17 bases in between. The CDR3 runs 18 residues. In DNA form, the CDR3 reads TGTGCCAGTAGTATAGGAAGGGGGTCAGGCCTGTCCTACAATGAGCAGTTCTTC. Its protein is CASSIGRGSGLSYNEQFF.

The chain links TRBV15 to TRBJ1-1; TRBD1 agrees at 7 bases. After removal of 0 bases from V and 6 bases from J, the junction contained 7 bases not matched to a gene. Germline V gene sequence: CDR1 LNHNV, CDR2 YYDKDF (reference sequence). The CDR3 consists of 15 residues. The CDR3: CATSRDRSQGAEAFF. CDR3 bases: TGTGCCACCAGCAGAGATCGGAGTCAGGGGGCTGAAGCTTTCTTT. Looking up the rest from reference TRBV15 and TRBJ1-1 gives the full variable domain: DAMVIQNPRYQVTQFGKPVTLSCSQTLNHNVMYWYQQKSSQAPKLLFHYYDKDFNNEADTPDNFQSRRPNTSFCFLDIRSPGLGDTAMYLCATSRDRSQGAEAFFGQGTRLTVV.

DNA of the CDR3: TGTGCCATGGGACAATCCTACGAGCAGTACTTC. It yields the protein CAMGQSYEQYF. The chain links TRBV10-3 to TRBJ2-7, with D possibly being TRBD1 (6 bases). The CDR3 runs to 11 residues. Trimming removed 9 bases at V and 1 base at J, with 7 bases between. The germline CDR1 and CDR2 sequences are ENHRY and SYGVKD.

The V and J genes are TRBV19 and TRBJ2-3; 10 nucleotides match TRBD2. V shed 3 bases and J 4 bases; nucleotides not matched to a gene: 1. From germline, CDR1 is LNHDA and CDR2 SQIVND (reference sequence). This CDR3 is built from 14 residues. CDR3 bases: TGTGCCAGTAGTATGCTAGCGGGAGCAGATACGCAGTATTTT. This translates into CASSMLAGADTQYF.

The chain has TRBV28 and TRBJ2-5; D gene ambiguous. The CDR3 is 16 residues long. In germline, CDR1 is MDHEN, CDR2 SYDVKM. V lost 2 bases and J lost 5, with 18 bases in between. Here the CDR3 DNA reads TGTGCCAGCAGTTTACGAAAGCTTAATCTCGGGGAGACCCAGTACTTC. Amino acids: CASSLRKLNLGETQYF.

The rearrangement joins TRBV5-1 to TRBJ2-1; tentatively, D is TRBD1 (5 bases). Per germline, CDR1 SGHRS and CDR2 YFSETQ. The CDR3 length is 16 residues. V was trimmed by 4 bases and J by 4 bases, leaving 18 bases between them. The CDR3 region is CASSPRGWQGYNEQFF. The DNA of the CDR3 is TGCGCCAGCAGCCCCCGTGGCTGGCAGGGTTACAATGAGCAGTTCTTC.

This sequence joins TRBV5-1 and TRBJ2-5, with TRBD2 matching 10 bases. In germline, CDR1 is SGHRS, CDR2 YFSETQ. The V and J ends lost 1 base and 1 base, in that order; junction bases with no gene match: 4. The CDR3 has 16 amino acids. The DNA for the CDR3 is TGCGCCAGCAGCTTGTTGGGACTAGCGCGCCAAGAGACCCAGTACTTC. Translation gives CASSLLGLARQETQYF. The variable domain in full, completed from reference TRBV5-1 and TRBJ2-5, reads KAGVTQTPRYLIKTRGQQVTLSCSPISGHRSVSWYQQTPGQGLQFLFEYFSETQRNKGNFPGRFSGRQFSNSRSEMNVSTLELGDSALYLCASSLLGLARQETQYFGPGTRLLVL.

The rearrangement uses TRBV28 and TRBJ1-2, with 7 positions matching TRBD1. Trimming took 6 bases from V and 4 from J; bases not matched to a gene: 5. Germline lookup yields CDR1 MDHEN and CDR2 SYDVKM. The CDR3 runs 13 residues. The CDR3 DNA sequence: TGTGCCAGCAGACAGGGGCAGCCCTATGGCTACACCTTC. Amino acid sequence: CASRQGQPYGYTF.

The chain has TRBV28 and TRBJ2-7; 8 bases fit TRBD1. CDR3 length equals 15 residues. V dropped 7 bases and J dropped 1; count of bases not matched to a gene: 9. Germline CDR1 is MDHEN and CDR2 is SYDVKM. The CDR3 is CASKPGQVPSYEQYV. The CDR3 bases are TGTGCCAGCAAGCCGGGACAGGTGCCTTCCTACGAGCAGTACGTC.

A single count supports this clone. V and J are TRBV28 and TRBJ2-7, with TRBD1 as a possible D gene (6 bases). The CDR3 runs 14 residues. Germline CDR1 is MDHEN and CDR2 is SYDVKM. V was pared by 6 bases and J by 4 bases, with 16 bases between. The CDR3 protein is CASRGHTTRYEQYF. As DNA, the CDR3 is TGTGCCAGCAGGGGACATACGACTCGGTACGAGCAGTACTTC.

The chain combines TRBV21-1 with TRBJ2-7; the table's D call of TRBD1 was not tested on the DNA. TRBV21-1 is assigned pseudogene status. CDR3 size: 18 residues. The CDR3 DNA follows: TGTGCCAGCAGCAAAGCGAGATTAAGGGGACACCTAGCCTACGAGCAGTACTTC. It encodes CASSKARLRGHLAYEQYF.

The rearrangement uses TRBV27 and TRBJ2-2; TRBD2 agrees at 7 bases. V lost 6 bases and J lost 0; bases outside the gene matches: 4. CDR3 size: 15 residues. Germline-derived CDR1 and CDR2 are MNHEY and SMNVEV (reference sequence). As DNA, the CDR3 is TGTGCCAGCAGCCAGGGACTATCGAACACCGGGGAGCTGTTTTTT. Amino acids: CASSQGLSNTGELFF.

The rearrangement links TRBV11-2 to TRBJ2-7, with TRBD2 matching over 7 bases. The V and J ends lost 0 bases and 6 bases, in that order; junction bases with no gene match: 14. The germline V gene has CDR1 SGHAT and CDR2 FQNNGV. The CDR3 contains 17 residues. The CDR3 is CASSLDPMVGGDFEQYF. The CDR3 region has the DNA TGTGCCAGCAGCTTAGATCCGATGGTTGGGGGGGACTTCGAGCAGTACTTC.

V and J are TRBV7-9 and TRBJ2-1; 16 nucleotides agree with TRBD2. Germline V lookup: CDR1 SEHNR, CDR2 FQNEAQ (reference sequence). The trim removed 5 bases at V and 8 bases at J, leaving 6 bases unmatched. This CDR3 contains 16 residues. CDR3 in amino acids: CASSQAGLAGGDEQFF. In DNA form, the CDR3 reads TGTGCCAGCAGCCAGGCGGGACTAGCGGGAGGGGATGAGCAGTTCTTC. The full variable domain, completed using reference TRBV7-9 and TRBJ2-1, is DTGVSQNPRHKITKRGQNVTFRCDPISEHNRLYWYRQTLGQGPEFLTYFQNEAQLEKSRLLSDRFSAERPKGSFSTLEIQRTEQGDSAMYLCASSQAGLAGGDEQFFGPGTRLTVL.

This clone has a handful of counts. This chain joins TRBV5-4 and TRBJ2-7; tentative D call: TRBD2 (5 bases). This CDR3 has 13 amino acids. Trimming took off 3 bases at V and 2 bases at J, with 9 bases between the two ends. CDR1 and CDR2 from the germline V gene are SGHNT and YYREEE (reference sequence). Here the CDR3 DNA reads TGTGCCAGCAGCTCGAGGGTCGCCTACGAGCAGTACTTC. This encodes CASSSRVAYEQYF.

The V gene is TRBV6-4, the J gene TRBJ2-1; 7 bases map to TRBD1. The CDR3 length is 15 residues. Germline loops: CDR1 MRHNA, CDR2 SNTAGT. The J segment lost 7 bases and the V segment lost 9 bases, leaving 15 bases of the junction unmatched. The CDR3 DNA reads TGTGCCAGTTCCCCGGGACAGTCTCCTCTGAATGAGCAGTTCTTC. The encoded protein is CASSPGQSPLNEQFF.

The chain employs TRBV3-1 (or the pseudogene TRBV3-2) and TRBJ2-3, with 9 nucleotides matching TRBD2. After removal of 1 base from V and 0 bases from J, the junction contained 2 bases not matched to a gene. Per germline, CDR1 LGHDT and CDR2 YNNKEL (reference sequence). The length of the CDR3 is 16 residues. The CDR3 loop reads CASSQGLADSTDTQYF. CDR3 nucleotide sequence: TGTGCCAGCAGCCAAGGACTAGCGGATAGCACAGATACGCAGTATTTT.

The J gene is TRBJ2-1, the V gene TRBV18, with D perhaps TRBD1 (5 bases). Germline CDR1 and CDR2: KGHSH and LQKENI. V gave up 4 bases and J gave up 6 bases, with 10 bases separating them. The CDR3 consists of 13 residues. The CDR3 bases are TGTGCCAGCTCACAGGGGCATGGCAATGAGCAGTTCTTC. Translating gives CASSQGHGNEQFF.

The chain has TRBV9 and TRBJ2-2, with D tentatively TRBD2 (6 bases). The V gene's germline CDR1 is SGDLS and CDR2 YYNGEE. This CDR3 spans 16 amino acids. V was trimmed by 4 bases and J by 2 bases, leaving 15 bases between them. The CDR3 spells CASSPRLGLNTGELFF. CDR3 coding DNA: TGTGCCAGCAGCCCCCGACTCGGACTAAACACCGGGGAGCTGTTTTTT.

Here the CDR3 reads CASSGLAGNTGELFF. The DNA for the CDR3 is TGTGCCAGCAGCGGACTAGCGGGGAACACCGGGGAGCTGTTTTTT. This sequence joins TRBV11-2 and TRBJ2-2, with TRBD2 matching 11 bases. In germline, CDR1 is SGHAT, CDR2 FQNNGV. V shed 5 bases, J shed 1 base, and the junction held 0 bases outside the gene matches. The CDR3 is made up of 15 amino acids. Variable domain in full (rest from reference TRBV11-2 and TRBJ2-2): EAGVAQSPRYKIIEKRQSVAFWCNPISGHATLYWYQQILGQGPKLLIQFQNNGVVDDSQLPKDRFSAERLKGVDSTLKIQPAKLEDSAVYLCASSGLAGNTGELFFGEGSRLTVL.